Each of the 21 T cell receptor beta chains below was sequenced from the same sample in a study of blood T cell repertoires in COVID-19. The repertoire was sequenced with immunoSEQ multiplex PCR; TCRdb's copy has only in-frame clones and lacks some. The table lists around 250,000 clones, 85% of them singletons, with about 9.1% in the top ten. Sequenced material: PBMCs or T cells enriched from blood (not recorded which). The source is a woman aged 50 to 60 with acute COVID-19.

V gene TRBV19 combines with J gene TRBJ2-5, with D perhaps matching TRBD1 (5 bases). CDR3 length: 13 amino acids. CDR1 and CDR2 (germline): LNHDA, SQIVND (reference sequence). Trimming shortened V by 7 bases and J by 2 bases, and 11 bases separated the two germline ends. The CDR3 loop is CASTRTRQETQYF. CDR3 in DNA: TGTGCCAGTACCCGGACACGACAAGAGACCCAGTACTTC.

This chain uses TRBV19 with TRBJ2-5; D is ambiguous. V lost 1 base and J 5 bases, leaving 11 bases between the germline ends. Germline V gene sequence: CDR1 LNHDA, CDR2 SQIVND (reference sequence). The CDR3 spans 14 residues. In nucleotides, the CDR3 is TGTGCCAGTAGTATAGGGGCACCCTGGGAGACCCAGTACTTC. Residues: CASSIGAPWETQYF.

The V and J genes are TRBV12-5 and TRBJ2-1, with a weak D call TRBD2 (7 bases). Between the trimmed V and J ends, which lost 8 bases and 4 bases, there was a span of 15 bases. CDR3 length: 14 residues. The germline gives CDR1 LGHNT, CDR2 FRNRAP. Written as DNA, the CDR3 is TGTGCTAGTAGGTGGGGGGGCTCATACAATGAGCAGTTCTTC. It codes for CASRWGGSYNEQFF.

The genes are TRBV18 and TRBJ1-3; D is possibly TRBD1 (5 bases). V lost 2 bases and J 2 bases, leaving 7 bases between the germline ends. Germline values: CDR1 KGHSH, CDR2 LQKENI. This CDR3 has 14 amino acids. The CDR3 DNA reads as TGTGCCAGCTCACCAAGCAGGGCTGGAAACACCATATATTTT. Protein sequence: CASSPSRAGNTIYF. Combining the CDR3 with reference TRBV18 and TRBJ1-3 gives the whole variable domain NAGVMQNPRHLVRRRGQEARLRCSPMKGHSHVYWYRQLPEEGLKFMVYLQKENIIDESGMPKERFSAEFPKEGPSILRIQQVVRGDSAAYFCASSPSRAGNTIYFGEGSWLTVV.

V and J are TRBV19 and TRBJ1-4; no clear D gene. The length of the CDR3 is 15 residues. Per the germline V gene, CDR1 is LNHDA and CDR2 is SQIVND (reference sequence). Trimming took 7 bases from V and 0 from J, leaving 12 bases between them. The CDR3 nucleotides read TGTGCCAGTACCCAATCCAGGTCAACTAATGAAAAACTGTTTTTT. Its translation: CASTQSRSTNEKLFF.

This clone was found a few times. V is TRBV12-5 and J is TRBJ2-6; possible D gene TRBD2, 5 bases. V lost 7 bases to trimming and J lost 0 bases, with 10 bases between them. Looked up from germline, CDR1 is LGHNT and CDR2 is FRNRAP. This CDR3 has 15 amino acids. CDR3: CASDVGSSGANVLTF. CDR3 coding DNA: TGTGCTAGTGACGTAGGGAGCTCTGGGGCCAACGTCCTGACTTTC.

The chain couples TRBV13 to TRBJ2-5; 7 bases are a match to TRBD2. CDR1 is PRHDT, CDR2 FYEKMQ, per germline (reference sequence). The V and J ends lost 5 bases and 5 bases, in that order; junction bases with no gene match: 14. The CDR3 sequence is 16 residues long. The CDR3 DNA follows: TGTGCCAGCAGCCCCTGGGAGGGCCACGGGGGGGAGACCCAGTACTTC. Translated: CASSPWEGHGGETQYF.

The J gene is TRBJ1-2, the V gene TRBV19; D perhaps matches TRBD1 (5 bases). V dropped 7 bases and J dropped 2 bases, with 17 bases sitting between them. The CDR3 has 15 amino acids. Per germline, CDR1 LNHDA and CDR2 SQIVND (reference sequence). The CDR3 bases are TGTGCCAGTACCCTGGAAGGGGCGCCCAACTATGGCTACACCTTC. It yields the protein CASTLEGAPNYGYTF.

J is TRBJ2-7 and V is TRBV5-6, with 8 bases that match TRBD2. V was clipped by 4 bases and J by 5 bases; unmatched bases: 5. The CDR3 has 13 amino acids. Germline V gives CDR1 SGHDT, CDR2 YYEEEE. In nucleotides, the CDR3 is TGTGCCAGCAGCGGACTAGCAGGCCACGAGCAGTACTTC. This encodes CASSGLAGHEQYF.

This CDR3 is CAISAQGAGGSGSPLHF. The DNA for the CDR3 is TGTGCCATCAGTGCCCAGGGGGCAGGGGGAAGTGGTTCACCCCTCCACTTT. V gene TRBV10-3 combines with J gene TRBJ1-6; TRBD1 aligns across 8 bases. V lost 4 bases and J lost 9; bases outside the gene matches: 14. The germline V gene encodes CDR1 ENHRY and CDR2 SYGVKD. This CDR3 contains 17 residues.

J is TRBJ1-4 and V is TRBV4-2; a possible D gene is TRBD1 (6 bases). Trimming left V 0 bases short and J 8 bases short, with 10 bases between. The CDR3 runs to 14 residues. Germline CDR1 reads LGHNA; CDR2 reads YNFKEQ. CDR3 in DNA: TGTGCCAGCAGCCAAGAGGGGGCTGGGGAAAAACTGTTTTTT. Translating it yields CASSQEGAGEKLFF.

V is TRBV14 and J is TRBJ1-2, with D maybe TRBD1 (5 bases). Germline V CDR1 and CDR2: SGHDN, FVKESK. V gave up 0 bases and J gave up 8 bases, with 16 bases separating them. The CDR3 runs 15 residues. CDR3 in amino acids: CASSQEGWTSGGYTF. CDR3 DNA sequence: TGTGCCAGCAGCCAAGAGGGGTGGACATCTGGGGGCTACACCTTC.

Notes on this clone: One junction end disagrees with the germline gene, perhaps due to a read error. The chain joins TRBV7-3 to TRBJ2-5, with D perhaps matching TRBD1 (6 bases). CDR1 and CDR2 from the germline V gene are SGHTA and FQGTGA. The CDR3 length is 13 residues. CDR3 coding DNA: TGTGCCAGCCGCTTGGGGGCCCAAGAGACCCAGTACTTC. It codes for CASRLGAQETQYF.

The V call is TRBV11-2, the J call TRBJ1-2; perhaps TRBD1 as D (6 bases). V gave up 5 bases and J gave up 0 bases, with 13 bases separating them. The CDR3 totals 15 residues. Germline assignment: CDR1 SGHAT and CDR2 FQNNGV. In nucleotides, the CDR3 is TGTGCCAGCAGCCCGCGACAGGCAGCTAACTATGGCTACACCTTC. This gives the protein CASSPRQAANYGYTF.

The V gene is TRBV6-1, the J gene TRBJ1-2; D not certain. The CDR3 sequence is 15 residues long. The V gene lost 0 bases and the J gene lost 5 bases, with 13 bases spanning the gap. Germline V gene lookup returns CDR1 MNHNS and CDR2 SASEGT. CDR3 loop: CASSEARQRIYGYTF. CDR3 DNA sequence: TGTGCCAGCAGTGAAGCCCGCCAGCGGATATATGGCTACACCTTC.

This clone has just a few counts. This sequence joins TRBV3-1 (or the pseudogene TRBV3-2) and TRBJ1-6; 10 bases line up with TRBD1. The CDR3 is 15 amino acids. V lost 6 bases, J lost 7 bases, and 6 bases stayed unmatched. Germline V CDR1 and CDR2: LGHDT, YNNKEL (reference sequence). DNA of the CDR3: TGTGCCAGCAGGGCCGACAGGGGGCGGAATTCACCCCTCCACTTT. This codes for CASRADRGRNSPLHF.

The chain uses TRBV4-2 and TRBJ1-5; D unclear. The CDR3 is 12 amino acids. In germline, CDR1 is LGHNA, CDR2 YNFKEQ. V lost 2 bases to trimming and J lost 4 bases, with 3 bases between them. The CDR3 nucleotides are TGTGCCAGCAGCCAACCAAATCAGCCCCAGCATTTT. This sequence encodes CASSQPNQPQHF.

This rearrangement joins TRBV15 to TRBJ1-1, with 7 bases fitting TRBD1. Germline V gene lookup returns CDR1 LNHNV and CDR2 YYDKDF (reference sequence). J lost 0 bases, V lost 1 base, and 5 bases had no gene match. There are 16 residues in the CDR3. The CDR3 sequence is CATSRGTGGMNTEAFF. The CDR3 region has the DNA TGTGCCACCAGCAGAGGGACAGGCGGGATGAACACTGAAGCTTTCTTT.

The chain links TRBV11-2 to TRBJ2-3; 7 bases are shared with TRBD2. Germline V gene lookup returns CDR1 SGHAT and CDR2 FQNNGV. The CDR3 sequence is 13 residues long. The V gene end was trimmed by 4 bases and the J gene end by 5 bases; junction bases not matched to a gene: 3. Written as DNA, the CDR3 is TGTGCCAGCAGCTCGGGAGGAGTAGATACGCAGTATTTT. Translating it yields CASSSGGVDTQYF.

The chain recombines TRBV16 with TRBJ2-1; D is undetermined. Deletions cut 0 bases from V and 0 bases from J, with 6 bases between. The germline CDR1 and CDR2 sequences are KGHSY and FQNENV. The CDR3 totals 15 residues. The CDR3 region is CASSQSKSSYNEQFF. In nucleotides, the CDR3 is TGTGCCAGCAGCCAATCTAAGAGCTCCTACAATGAGCAGTTCTTC.

This rearrangement joins TRBV2 to TRBJ1-2; the match to TRBD1 covers 7 bases. J was trimmed by 4 bases and V by 1 base; bases with no gene match: 3. The germline CDR1 and CDR2 sequences are SNHLY and FYNNEI. This CDR3 has 14 amino acids. The CDR3 DNA follows: TGTGCCAGCAGTGAAGGACAGGGCAGCTATGGCTACACCTTC. Residues: CASSEGQGSYGYTF. The variable domain in full, completed from reference TRBV2 and TRBJ1-2, reads EPEVTQTPSHQVTQMGQEVILRCVPISNHLYFYWYRQILGQKVEFLVSFYNNEISEKSEIFDDQFSVERPDGSNFTLKIRSTKLEDSAMYFCASSEGQGSYGYTFGSGTRLTVV.